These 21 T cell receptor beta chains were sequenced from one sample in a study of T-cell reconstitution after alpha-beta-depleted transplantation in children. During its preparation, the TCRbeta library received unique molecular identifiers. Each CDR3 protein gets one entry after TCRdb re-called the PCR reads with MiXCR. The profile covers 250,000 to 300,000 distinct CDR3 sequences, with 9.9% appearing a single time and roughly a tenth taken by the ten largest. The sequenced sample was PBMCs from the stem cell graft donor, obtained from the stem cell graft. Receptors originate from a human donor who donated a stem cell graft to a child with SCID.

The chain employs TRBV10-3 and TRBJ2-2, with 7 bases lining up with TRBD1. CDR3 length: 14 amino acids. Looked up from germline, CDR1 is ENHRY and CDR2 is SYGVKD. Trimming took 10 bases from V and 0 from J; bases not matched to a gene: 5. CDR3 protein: CATQGNSNTGELFF. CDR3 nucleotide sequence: TGTGCCACACAGGGGAACTCGAACACCGGGGAGCTGTTTTTT.

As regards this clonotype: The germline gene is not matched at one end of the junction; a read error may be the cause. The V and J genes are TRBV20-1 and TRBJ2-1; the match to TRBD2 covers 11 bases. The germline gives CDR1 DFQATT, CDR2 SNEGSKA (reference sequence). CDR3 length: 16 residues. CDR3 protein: CSAGKGLAGGNNELFF. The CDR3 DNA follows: TGCAGTGCCGGAAAGGGGCTAGCGGGGGGAAACAATGAGCTGTTCTTC.

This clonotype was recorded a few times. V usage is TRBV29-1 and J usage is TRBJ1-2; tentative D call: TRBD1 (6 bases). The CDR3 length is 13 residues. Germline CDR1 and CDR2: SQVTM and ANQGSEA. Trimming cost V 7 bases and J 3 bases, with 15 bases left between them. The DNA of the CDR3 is TGCAGCGCTCCGCGGGACATCGACTATGGCTACACCTTC. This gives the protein CSAPRDIDYGYTF.

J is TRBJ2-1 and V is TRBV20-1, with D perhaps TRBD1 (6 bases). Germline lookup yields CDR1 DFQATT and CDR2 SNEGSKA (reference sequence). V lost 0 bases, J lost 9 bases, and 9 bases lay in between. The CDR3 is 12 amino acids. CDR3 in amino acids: CSAREGAGEQFF. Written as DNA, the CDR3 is TGCAGTGCTAGAGAGGGGGCCGGTGAGCAGTTCTTC.

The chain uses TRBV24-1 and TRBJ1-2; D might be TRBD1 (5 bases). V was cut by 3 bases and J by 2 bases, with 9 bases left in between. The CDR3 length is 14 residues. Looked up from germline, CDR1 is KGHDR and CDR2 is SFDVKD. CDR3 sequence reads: CATSDLDRNYGYTF. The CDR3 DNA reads TGTGCCACCAGTGATCTTGACAGAAACTATGGCTACACCTTC.

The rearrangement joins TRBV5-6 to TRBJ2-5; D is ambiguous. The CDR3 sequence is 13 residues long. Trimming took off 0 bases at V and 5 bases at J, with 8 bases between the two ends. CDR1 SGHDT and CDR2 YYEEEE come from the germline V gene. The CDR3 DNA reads TGTGCCAGCAGCTTGGTCGGTTATGAGACCCAGTACTTC. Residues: CASSLVGYETQYF.

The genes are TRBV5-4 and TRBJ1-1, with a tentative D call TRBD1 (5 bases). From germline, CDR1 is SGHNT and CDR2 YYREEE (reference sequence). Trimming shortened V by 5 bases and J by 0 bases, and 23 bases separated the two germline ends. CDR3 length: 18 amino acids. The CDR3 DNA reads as TGTGCCAGCAGTTTCCCGGGGCAGGGAGAGTACATGAACACTGAAGCTTTCTTT. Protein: CASSFPGQGEYMNTEAFF.

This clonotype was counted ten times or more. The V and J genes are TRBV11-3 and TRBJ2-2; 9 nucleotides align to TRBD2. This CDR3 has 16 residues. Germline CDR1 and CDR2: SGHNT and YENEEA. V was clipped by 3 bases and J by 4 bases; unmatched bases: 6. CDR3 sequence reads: CASSFSGGATTGELFF. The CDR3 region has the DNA TGTGCCAGCAGCTTTAGCGGGGGAGCGACCACCGGGGAGCTGTTTTTT.

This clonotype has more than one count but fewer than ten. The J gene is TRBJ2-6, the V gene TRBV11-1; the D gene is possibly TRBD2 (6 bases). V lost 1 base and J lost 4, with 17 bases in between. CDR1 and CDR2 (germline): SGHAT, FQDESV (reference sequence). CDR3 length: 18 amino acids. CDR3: CASSLDRTKKTGANVLTF. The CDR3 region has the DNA TGTGCCAGCAGCTTAGACAGGACTAAGAAGACAGGGGCCAACGTCCTGACTTTC.

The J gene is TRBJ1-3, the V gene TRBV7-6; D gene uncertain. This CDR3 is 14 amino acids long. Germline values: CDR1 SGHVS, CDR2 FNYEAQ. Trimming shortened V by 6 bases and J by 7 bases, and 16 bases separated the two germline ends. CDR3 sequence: CASSSLGPENTIYF. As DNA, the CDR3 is TGTGCCAGCAGTTCCCTAGGGCCCGAGAACACCATATATTTT.

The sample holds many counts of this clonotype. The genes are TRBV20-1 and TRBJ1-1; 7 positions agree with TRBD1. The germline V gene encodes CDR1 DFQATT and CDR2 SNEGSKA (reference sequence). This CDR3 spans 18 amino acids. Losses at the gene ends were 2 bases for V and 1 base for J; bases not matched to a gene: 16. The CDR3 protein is CSARNMLRGGDRNTEAFF. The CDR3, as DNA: TGCAGTGCTAGAAATATGTTGAGAGGGGGGGACAGGAACACTGAAGCTTTCTTT.

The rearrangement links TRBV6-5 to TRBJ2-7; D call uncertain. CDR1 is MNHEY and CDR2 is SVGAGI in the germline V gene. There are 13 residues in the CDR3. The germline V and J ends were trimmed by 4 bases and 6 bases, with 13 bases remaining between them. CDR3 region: CASSSGGTGEQYF. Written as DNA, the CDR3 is TGTGCCAGCAGTTCGGGCGGCACGGGCGAGCAGTACTTC.

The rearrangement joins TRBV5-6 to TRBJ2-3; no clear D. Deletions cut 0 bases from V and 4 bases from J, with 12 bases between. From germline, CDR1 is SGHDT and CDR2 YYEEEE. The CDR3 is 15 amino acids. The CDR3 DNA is TGTGCCAGCAGCTTGGTTGGGCAGGTCCCAGATACGCAGTATTTT. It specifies CASSLVGQVPDTQYF.

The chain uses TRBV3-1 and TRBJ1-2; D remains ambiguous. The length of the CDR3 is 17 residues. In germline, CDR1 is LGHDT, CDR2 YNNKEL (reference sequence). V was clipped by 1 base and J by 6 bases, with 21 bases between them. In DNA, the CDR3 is TGTGCCAGCAGCCAAGCACGAGACGGGCCGCCCCATGATGGCTACACCTTC. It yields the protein CASSQARDGPPHDGYTF.

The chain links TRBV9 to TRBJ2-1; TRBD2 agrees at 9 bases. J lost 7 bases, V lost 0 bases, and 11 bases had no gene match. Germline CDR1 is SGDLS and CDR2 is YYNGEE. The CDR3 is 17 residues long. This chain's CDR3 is CASSVDSSGGKRNEQFF. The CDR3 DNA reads TGTGCCAGCAGCGTAGATAGTAGCGGGGGCAAGCGGAATGAGCAGTTCTTC. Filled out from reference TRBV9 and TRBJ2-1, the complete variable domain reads DSGVTQTPKHLITATGQRVTLRCSPRSGDLSVYWYQQSLDQGLQFLIQYYNGEERAKGNILERFSAQQFPDLHSELNLSSLELGDSALYFCASSVDSSGGKRNEQFFGPGTRLTVL.

CDR3 amino acids: CSARDEPSGANEQFF. As DNA, the CDR3 is TGCAGTGCTAGAGATGAGCCTAGCGGGGCGAATGAGCAGTTCTTC. V is TRBV20-1 and J is TRBJ2-1, with 9 bases fitting TRBD2. From germline, CDR1 is DFQATT and CDR2 SNEGSKA (reference sequence). Trimming removed 0 bases from V and 7 bases from J; junction bases left unmatched: 7. The CDR3 is 15 residues long.

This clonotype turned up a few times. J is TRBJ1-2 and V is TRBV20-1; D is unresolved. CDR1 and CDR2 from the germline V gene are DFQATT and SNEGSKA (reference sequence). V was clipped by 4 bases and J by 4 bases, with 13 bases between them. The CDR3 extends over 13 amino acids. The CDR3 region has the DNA TGCAGTGCTAAATACACCGATCTCTATGGCTACACCTTC. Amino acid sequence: CSAKYTDLYGYTF.

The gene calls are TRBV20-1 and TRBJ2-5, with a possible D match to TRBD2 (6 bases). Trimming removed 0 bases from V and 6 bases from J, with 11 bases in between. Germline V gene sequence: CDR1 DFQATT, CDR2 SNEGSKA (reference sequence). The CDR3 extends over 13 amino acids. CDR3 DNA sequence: TGCAGTGCTAGAGATCTAGCGCGGCAGACCCAGTACTTC. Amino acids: CSARDLARQTQYF.

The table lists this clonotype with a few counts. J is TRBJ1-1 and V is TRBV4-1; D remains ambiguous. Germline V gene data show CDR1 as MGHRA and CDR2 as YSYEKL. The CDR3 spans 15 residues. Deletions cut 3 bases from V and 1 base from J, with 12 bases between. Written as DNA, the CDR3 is TGCGCCAGCAGCCAGGGGAGGGAGGGGAACACTGAAGCTTTCTTT. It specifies CASSQGREGNTEAFF.

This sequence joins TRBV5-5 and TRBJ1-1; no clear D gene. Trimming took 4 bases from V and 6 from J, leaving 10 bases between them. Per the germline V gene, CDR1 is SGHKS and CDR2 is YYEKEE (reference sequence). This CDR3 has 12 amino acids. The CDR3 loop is CASSPDKAEAFF. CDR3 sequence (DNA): TGTGCCAGCAGCCCCGATAAAGCTGAAGCTTTCTTT.

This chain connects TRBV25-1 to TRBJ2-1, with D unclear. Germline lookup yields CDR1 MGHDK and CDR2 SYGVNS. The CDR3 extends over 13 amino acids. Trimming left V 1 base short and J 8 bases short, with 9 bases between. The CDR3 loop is CASSESKRDEQFF. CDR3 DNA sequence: TGTGCCAGCAGTGAATCGAAACGGGATGAGCAGTTCTTC.